This entry describes one T cell receptor (beta chain). What this receptor recognizes is not known. Base qualities are not at hand, and no much larger clone is one base apart. The CDR3 regions of human TCRbeta chains were subjected to immunosequencing. In the paper's pipeline: Repertoire TCRs were matched against a reference library of SARS-CoV-2-specific TCRs generated with the MIRA antigen-specificity platform. Breadth meant the fraction of unique TCRs that were SARS-CoV-2-associated, whereas depth meant the fraction of total T cells that were SARS-CoV-2-associated. Each spike-specific TCR was assigned to its reactive spike region and to a CD4 or CD8 class using the MIRA data. Log10-transformed breadth and depth values were compared by one-way ANOVA with Sidak's multiple comparisons tests. The source is immuneACCESS, and TCRdb retained only in-frame sequences with V and J called. Part of the clones is not carried over; for the studies checked, unresolved V genes explain less than half of this, and the remainder is unexplained. V and J calls and clone size are given by that table; D and trimming were obtained from the DNA. The sample table records some 200,000 clones; around nine tenths of these occur just once. The top ten clonotypes cover 3.6% of the sample.

In the germline V gene (reference sequence), CDR1 corresponds to LNHDA and CDR2 to SQIVND. Cut back by 4 bases and 7 bases, the V and J ends lie 19 bases apart. The CDR3 covers 16 residues, taking in both the cysteine and the phenylalanine. The CDR3 DNA has 48 bases and is translated from base 1. What the time point label conveys for this sample: about 28 days (+/-7) after the second vaccine dose. Taken with the paper, the label for treatment or condition translates to: meningococcal conjugate vaccine given as trial control. Samples from vaccinated people were obtained from the UK trials COV001 and COV002, which included a single-blind randomized controlled phase 2/3 trial of AZD1222 (ChAdOx1 nCoV-19) in healthy adults. Trial participant PBMC samples were collected at day 0 and day 28 after the second dose for TCRbeta chain sequencing. This sample stems from a study of T cell responses to AZD1222 COVID-19 vaccine (TCRdb year 2021). Describing the broader study: TCR sequencing was performed for some 250 trial participants, of whom about 200 were given two doses of AZD1222 and approximately 25 were given two doses of MenACWY control vaccine. Trial participants were enrolled by age into 18-55, 56-69 and 70-plus year subgroups, with around 150, 28 and 57 TCR-sequenced participants respectively. General conclusions and limits of the study: Vaccine-associated CD4 TCRs spanned the whole spike protein, with dominant responses in regions 160-218 and 743-854. A significant rise in spike-specific TCR breadth and depth was observed after two AZD1222 doses relative to day 0 and relative to MenACWY recipients. Conclusions about previously exposed vaccinees were limited because only six AZD1222 recipients were SARS-CoV-2 seropositive at baseline. In the small 56-69-year group, the increase in depth fell short of significance, most likely because of low power. Most participants were white British and females outnumbered males, and the authors suggested that clonal diversity may have been underestimated. Because no samples from the day 14 peak response were available, repertoires could be characterized only after the peak T cell response. Epitopes outside the regions mutated in the B.1.351 and B.1.1.7 variants were reportedly recognized by nearly half of the unique spike-specific TCRs.

This receptor chain uses TRBV19 and TRBJ2-2, with the D gene call left open. The sequence was obtained from an adult who received the MenACWY meningococcal vaccine as a control. The sequencing used peripheral blood, collected 28 days after the second dose of the MenACWY control vaccine. The sequenced DNA: TGTGCCAGTAGTAAGGGCCGGATTCTAGATGTCGGGGAGCTGTTTTTT. Its translation reads: CASSKGRILDVGELFF.